This T cell receptor (beta chain) was identified during a study of blood T cell repertoires in COVID-19. Turning to the study itself: Some COVID-19 samples were acute and others convalescent; all came from the United States, Italy and Spain. The analysed material was cDNA or gDNA that came from T cells, B-cell-depleted T cells, or PBMCs.

Germline V gene data show CDR1 as SGHAT and CDR2 as FQNNGV. The CDR3 contains 13 residues. V was trimmed by 3 bases and J by 4 bases, leaving 9 bases between them. Original methodology: Amplified reference gene primers provided the basis for estimating nucleated cell counts. Here immunoSEQ multiplex PCR was the method, and the copy in TCRdb shows in-frame clones only, minus some. D and trimming were read from the DNA, whereas the V and J calls and clone size are those reported in that table. Of tens of thousands of clones listed, roughly 86% are singletons. Sequencing was carried out using peripheral blood. The clonotype comes from a man in his fifties or sixties with active or convalescent COVID-19. The V and J genes are TRBV11-2 and TRBJ2-5, with D unresolved. The CDR3 is CASSFVQAETQYF. CDR3 sequence (DNA): TGTGCCAGCAGCTTTGTGCAGGCAGAGACCCAGTACTTC.